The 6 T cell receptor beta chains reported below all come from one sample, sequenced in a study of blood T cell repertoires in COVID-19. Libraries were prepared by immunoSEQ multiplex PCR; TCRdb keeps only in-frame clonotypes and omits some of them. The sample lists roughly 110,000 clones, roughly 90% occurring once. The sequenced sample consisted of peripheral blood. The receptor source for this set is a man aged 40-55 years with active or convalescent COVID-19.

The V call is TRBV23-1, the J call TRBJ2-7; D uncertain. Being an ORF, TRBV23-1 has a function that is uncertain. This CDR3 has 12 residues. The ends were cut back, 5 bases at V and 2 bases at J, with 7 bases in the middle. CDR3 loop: CASSGSAYEQYF. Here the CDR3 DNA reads TGCGCCAGCAGTGGCAGCGCCTACGAGCAGTACTTC.

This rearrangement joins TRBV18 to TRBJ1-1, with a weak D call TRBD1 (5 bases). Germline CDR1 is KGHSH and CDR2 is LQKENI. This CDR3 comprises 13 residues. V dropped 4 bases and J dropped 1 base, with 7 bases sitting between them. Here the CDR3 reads CASSQQGNTEAFF. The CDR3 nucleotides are TGTGCCAGCTCACAGCAGGGGAACACTGAAGCTTTCTTT.

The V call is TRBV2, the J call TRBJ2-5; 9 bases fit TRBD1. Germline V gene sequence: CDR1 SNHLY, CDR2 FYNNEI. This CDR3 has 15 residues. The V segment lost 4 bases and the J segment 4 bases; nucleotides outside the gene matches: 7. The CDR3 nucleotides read TGTGCCAGCAGTGTGGGGACAGGGAAGGGAGAGACCCAGTACTTC. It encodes CASSVGTGKGETQYF.

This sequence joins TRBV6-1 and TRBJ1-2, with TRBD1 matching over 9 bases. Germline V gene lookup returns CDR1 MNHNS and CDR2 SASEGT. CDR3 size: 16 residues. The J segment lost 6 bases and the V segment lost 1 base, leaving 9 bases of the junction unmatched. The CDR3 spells CASSEGMGQGSDGYTF. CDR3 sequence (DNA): TGTGCCAGCAGTGAAGGAATGGGACAGGGTAGCGATGGCTACACCTTC.

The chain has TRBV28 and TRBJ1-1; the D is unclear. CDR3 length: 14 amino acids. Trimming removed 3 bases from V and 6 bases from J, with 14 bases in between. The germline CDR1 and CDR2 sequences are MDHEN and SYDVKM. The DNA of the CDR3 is TGTGCCAGCAGTTTCGACGACGGAGCTTCTGAAGCTTTCTTT. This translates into CASSFDDGASEAFF.

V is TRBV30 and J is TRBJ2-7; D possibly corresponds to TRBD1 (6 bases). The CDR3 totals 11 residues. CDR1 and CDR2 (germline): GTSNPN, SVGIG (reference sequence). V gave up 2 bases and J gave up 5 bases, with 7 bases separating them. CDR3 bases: TGTGCCTGGAGTACAGGGAACGAGCAGTACTTC. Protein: CAWSTGNEQYF. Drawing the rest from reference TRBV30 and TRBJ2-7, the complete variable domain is SQTIHQWPATLVQPVGSPLSLECTVEGTSNPNLYWYRQAAGRGLQLLFYSVGIGQISSEVPQNLSASRPQDRQFILSSKKLLLSDSGFYLCAWSTGNEQYFGPGTRLTVT.